Below, 24 T cell receptor beta chains from the same sample are listed, as sequenced in a study of Graves' ophthalmopathy and Graves' hyperthyroidism. Researchers took RNA transcripts and amplified TCR beta CDR3 regions from them. Amplification began with first-round RT-PCR using HTBI primers, then second-round multiplex PCR was performed. Using its own MiXCR run on the multiplex PCR reads, TCRdb lists one record per CDR3 protein. The sample includes a few hundred thousand distinct CDR3 sequences, 17% of them seen just once. The sequenced sample consisted of peripheral blood. Every receptor here comes from an adult man with Graves' ophthalmopathy.

This clonotype occurred many times. V gene TRBV19 combines with J gene TRBJ1-2; D remains unclear. Germline loops: CDR1 LNHDA, CDR2 SQIVND (reference sequence). CDR3 length: 15 amino acids. V was trimmed by 3 bases and J by 8 bases, leaving 19 bases between them. The CDR3 DNA reads as TGTGCCAGTAGTATGGCCGTAATAGGCAGGAGGGGCTACACCTTC. This translates into CASSMAVIGRRGYTF. The variable domain in full, with the rest retrieved from reference TRBV19 and TRBJ1-2, is DGGITQSPKYLFRKEGQNVTLSCEQNLNHDAMYWYRQDPGQGLRLIYYSQIVNDFQKGDIAEGYSVSREKKESFPLTVTSAQKNPTAFYLCASSMAVIGRRGYTFGSGTRLTVV.

This clonotype was recorded many times. The chain links TRBV7-3 to TRBJ1-6; TRBD1 is a possible D gene (5 bases). Trimming stripped 3 bases from V and 7 bases from J, with 10 bases between. From germline, CDR1 is SGHTA and CDR2 FQGTGA. This CDR3 has 14 amino acids. CDR3: CASSFLGGNSPLHF. The CDR3 nucleotides are TGTGCCAGCAGCTTCTTGGGGGGAAATTCACCCCTCCACTTT.

This clonotype was seen many times. J is TRBJ2-2 and V is TRBV11-1, with TRBD1 matching over 7 bases. Per germline, CDR1 SGHAT and CDR2 FQDESV (reference sequence). The ends lost 5 bases at V and 6 bases at J; junction bases unmatched: 3. The CDR3 runs to 13 residues. CDR3 sequence: CASSLGTAGELFF. DNA for the CDR3: TGTGCCAGCAGCCTCGGGACAGCCGGGGAGCTGTTTTTT.

This clonotype was counted at least ten times. The chain carries TRBV25-1 and TRBJ2-5; D unresolved. Trimming took off 2 bases at V and 3 bases at J, with 13 bases between the two ends. The V gene's germline CDR1 is MGHDK and CDR2 SYGVNS. This CDR3 region has 15 residues. For the CDR3, the DNA is TGTGCCAGCAGTGAACGGATATCTGTGGAAGAGACCCAGTACTTC. Translated: CASSERISVEETQYF.

This clonotype has ten or more counts. Here the CDR3 DNA reads TGTGCCAGCAGTTCCGGGGGACCACAGAACACTGAAGCTTTCTTT. This encodes CASSSGGPQNTEAFF. The chain is built from TRBV25-1 and TRBJ1-1; D may be TRBD1 (5 bases). Germline V gives CDR1 MGHDK, CDR2 SYGVNS. Trimming left V 5 bases short and J 1 base short, with 14 bases between. The CDR3 is made up of 15 amino acids.

This clonotype appeared a few times. The genes are TRBV6-1 and TRBJ2-7; D remains ambiguous. Germline CDR1 MNHNS, CDR2 SASEGT. Trimming took 4 bases from V and 4 from J, leaving 14 bases between them. The CDR3 spans 14 residues. CDR3 region: CASSGPPTVYEQYF. The CDR3 DNA is TGTGCCAGCAGTGGGCCTCCTACCGTTTACGAGCAGTACTTC.

This clonotype was observed at least ten times. The rearrangement joins TRBV5-8 to TRBJ1-2; maybe TRBD1 (6 bases). Germline CDR1 is SGHTS and CDR2 is YDEGEE. The CDR3 has 15 residues. V gave up 0 bases and J gave up 8 bases, with 17 bases separating them. The chain's CDR3 is CASSLDGGPSQGYTF. The CDR3 nucleotides are TGTGCCAGCAGCTTGGATGGGGGCCCGTCGCAAGGCTACACCTTC.

Many counts were recorded for this clonotype. This chain connects TRBV3-1 to TRBJ2-7; D is possibly TRBD2 (5 bases). Trimming took off 1 base at V and 6 bases at J, with 13 bases between the two ends. Germline loops: CDR1 LGHDT, CDR2 YNNKEL (reference sequence). This CDR3 has 14 residues. The CDR3 sequence: CASSQVQAGGEQYF. CDR3 DNA sequence: TGTGCCAGCAGCCAAGTGCAGGCGGGCGGCGAGCAGTACTTC.

This clonotype was counted ten times or more. This sequence joins TRBV4-3 and TRBJ1-1; TRBD1 might be the D (5 bases). Trimming took 2 bases from V and 5 from J, leaving 12 bases between them. Germline-derived CDR1 and CDR2 are LGHNA and YSLEER. This CDR3 comprises 14 residues. CDR3: CASSQRGFRTEAFF. Written as DNA, the CDR3 is TGCGCCAGCAGCCAAAGGGGTTTCAGGACTGAAGCTTTCTTT.

This clonotype came up many times. J is TRBJ1-2 and V is TRBV20-1, with D tentatively TRBD1 (5 bases). The V gene lost 3 bases and the J gene lost 6 bases, with 17 bases spanning the gap. Germline V lookup: CDR1 DFQATT, CDR2 SNEGSKA (reference sequence). The CDR3 is 14 residues long. CDR3 bases: TGCAGTGCTAGTTTGAGGGGCATCTGGGATGGCTACACCTTC. The encoded protein is CSASLRGIWDGYTF.

This clonotype was found many times. V and J are TRBV28 and TRBJ1-6, with D unresolved. Germline values: CDR1 MDHEN, CDR2 SYDVKM. The CDR3 has 13 residues. Deletions cut 7 bases from V and 7 bases from J, with 11 bases between. The CDR3 loop reads CASMTERNSPLHF. The CDR3 DNA reads as TGTGCCAGCATGACCGAGAGGAATTCACCCCTCCACTTT.

This clonotype appeared a few times. CDR3 sequence: CASATGVSDEQYF. CDR3 in DNA: TGCGCCAGCGCGACAGGGGTTTCGGACGAGCAGTACTTC. V gene TRBV5-1 combines with J gene TRBJ2-7, with 8 bases lining up with TRBD1. There are 13 residues in the CDR3. Germline trimming cut 7 bases from V and 5 bases from J; bases unmatched to any gene: 8. The germline V gene has CDR1 SGHRS and CDR2 YFSETQ. Full variable domain (rest looked up from reference TRBV5-1 and TRBJ2-7): KAGVTQTPRYLIKTRGQQVTLSCSPISGHRSVSWYQQTPGQGLQFLFEYFSETQRNKGNFPGRFSGRQFSNSRSEMNVSTLELGDSALYLCASATGVSDEQYFGPGTRLTVT.

In its sample, this clonotype was seen many times. The chain combines TRBV2 with TRBJ2-5; perhaps TRBD2 as D (5 bases). Trimming took off 6 bases at V and 7 bases at J, with 15 bases between the two ends. The CDR3 extends over 13 amino acids. Germline-derived CDR1 and CDR2 are SNHLY and FYNNEI. The CDR3 DNA reads TGTGCCAGCAGCGCCGAGGACCGGGGGACCCAGTACTTC. The encoded protein is CASSAEDRGTQYF.

This clonotype was picked up many times. V usage is TRBV12-3 or TRBV12-4 and J usage is TRBJ2-5; D is possibly TRBD2 (6 bases). V shed 4 bases and J shed 1 base, with 10 bases lying between them. This CDR3 has 14 amino acids. CDR3 in DNA: TGTGCCAGCAGTTGGCTGGGGGGCCAAGAGACCCAGTACTTC. Amino acids: CASSWLGGQETQYF.

This clonotype was seen repeatedly, ten times or more. The chain is built from TRBV7-8 and TRBJ1-5; D gene ambiguous. The CDR3 runs to 13 residues. The germline V and J ends were trimmed by 6 bases and 4 bases, with 10 bases remaining between them. Germline assignment: CDR1 SGHVS and CDR2 FQNEAQ. CDR3 residues: CASSTIRNQPQHF. CDR3 bases: TGTGCCAGCAGTACTATCAGGAATCAGCCCCAGCATTTT. Full variable domain (rest looked up from reference TRBV7-8 and TRBJ1-5): GAGVSQSPRYKVAKRGQDVALRCDPISGHVSLFWYQQALGQGPEFLTYFQNEAQLDKSGLPSDRFFAERPEGSVSTLKIQRTQQEDSAVYLCASSTIRNQPQHFGDGTRLSIL.

A word on this clonotype: One end of the junction varies from germline; a read error may be responsible. The genes are TRBV6-2 or TRBV6-3 and TRBJ2-3; 10 nucleotides agree with TRBD2. The CDR3 has 17 residues. Germline V gives CDR1 MNHEY, CDR2 SVGEGT. CDR3 sequence (DNA): TGTGCCAGCAGTCCCCGACTAGCGGGCTTCGGCACGGATACGCAGTATTTT. This translates into CASSPRLAGFGTDTQYF.

This clonotype showed up many times. J is TRBJ2-7 and V is TRBV20-1, with D perhaps TRBD1 (5 bases). CDR3 size: 14 residues. Germline loops: CDR1 DFQATT, CDR2 SNEGSKA (reference sequence). V was pared by 2 bases and J by 3 bases, with 14 bases between. This CDR3 is CSARRQSSIYEQYF. The DNA of the CDR3 is TGCAGTGCTAGACGACAGTCCTCCATCTACGAGCAGTACTTC.

At least ten counts were recorded for this clonotype. The rearrangement links TRBV6-2 or TRBV6-3 to TRBJ2-6; D not certain. This CDR3 region has 17 residues. V shed 0 bases and J shed 11 bases, with 20 bases lying between them. Germline assignment: CDR1 MNHEY and CDR2 SVGEGT. Here the CDR3 reads CASSYSSFPLQPDVLTF. CDR3 nucleotide sequence: TGTGCCAGCAGTTACTCGAGTTTTCCCCTCCAACCTGACGTCCTGACTTTC.

This clonotype was recorded many times. An end of the junction does not agree with germline; a read error may underlie this. The chain joins TRBV24-1 to TRBJ2-5; D ambiguous. The germline CDR1 and CDR2 sequences are KGHDR and SFDVKD. This CDR3 spans 17 amino acids. In DNA form, the CDR3 reads TGTGCCACCAGTGATTTGCGTAAGGCCTCCTTGAAAGAGGCCCAGTACTTC. Protein product: CATSDLRKASLKEAQYF.

This clonotype was picked up many times. The chain is built from TRBV9 and TRBJ2-2; D unresolved. In germline, CDR1 is SGDLS, CDR2 YYNGEE. This CDR3 contains 14 residues. Trimming left V 4 bases short and J 0 bases short, with 7 bases between. This CDR3 reads CASSPYANTGELFF. CDR3 coding DNA: TGTGCCAGCAGCCCTTACGCGAACACCGGGGAGCTGTTTTTT.

This clonotype was detected ten times or more. J is TRBJ1-6 and V is TRBV6-5, with 8 bases that match TRBD1. Germline loops: CDR1 MNHEY, CDR2 SVGAGI. With 2 bases clipped from V and 8 bases from J, the junction kept 14 bases outside the gene matches. The CDR3 has 18 residues. CDR3 in DNA: TGTGCCAGCAGTTACGGTGGGACAGGCTCAAGGGTTGATTCACCCCTCCACTTT. Residues: CASSYGGTGSRVDSPLHF.

This clonotype has at least ten counts. The CDR3, as DNA: TGTGCCATCAGTGTGGACAGGGACGAGCAGTACTTC. Translated: CAISVDRDEQYF. V gene TRBV10-3 combines with J gene TRBJ2-7; 8 bases are a match to TRBD1. There are 12 residues in the CDR3. V shed 4 bases, J shed 5 bases, and the junction held 1 base outside the gene matches. The germline CDR1 and CDR2 sequences are ENHRY and SYGVKD.

This clonotype was seen many times. The CDR3 nucleotides read TGTGCCAGCTCCGGGGGTTCTACCCCCTACGAGCAGTACTTC. It yields the protein CASSGGSTPYEQYF. The V gene is TRBV6-2 or TRBV6-3, the J gene TRBJ2-7, with a possible D match to TRBD2 (6 bases). CDR1 is MNHEY and CDR2 is SVGEGT in the germline V gene. This CDR3 comprises 14 residues. Trimming removed 8 bases from V and 2 bases from J, with 16 bases in between.

This clonotype occurred many times. This chain uses TRBV5-1 with TRBJ2-5, with TRBD2 matching 7 bases. Unmatched junction bases numbered 9, after V lost 3 bases and J lost 4 bases. The CDR3 runs to 15 residues. The germline CDR1 and CDR2 sequences are SGHRS and YFSETQ. CDR3 sequence: CASSWAAGEGETQYF. The CDR3 coding sequence is TGCGCCAGCAGCTGGGCCGCCGGGGAGGGAGAGACCCAGTACTTC.